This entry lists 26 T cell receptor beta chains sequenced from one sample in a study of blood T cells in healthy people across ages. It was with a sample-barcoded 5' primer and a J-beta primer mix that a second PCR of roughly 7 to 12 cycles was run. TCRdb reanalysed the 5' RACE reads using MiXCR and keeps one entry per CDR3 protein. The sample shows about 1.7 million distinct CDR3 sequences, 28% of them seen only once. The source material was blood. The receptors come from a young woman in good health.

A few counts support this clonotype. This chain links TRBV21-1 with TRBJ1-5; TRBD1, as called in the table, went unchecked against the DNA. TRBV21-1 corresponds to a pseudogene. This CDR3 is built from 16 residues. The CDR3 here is CASSKTMGAGDQPQHF. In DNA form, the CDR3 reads TGTGCCAGCAGCAAAACGATGGGGGCAGGCGATCAGCCCCAGCATTTT.

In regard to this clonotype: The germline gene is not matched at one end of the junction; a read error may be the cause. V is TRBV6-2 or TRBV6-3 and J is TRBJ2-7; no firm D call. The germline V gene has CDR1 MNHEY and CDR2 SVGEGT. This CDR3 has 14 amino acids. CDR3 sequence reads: CASTRSQTPNEQYF. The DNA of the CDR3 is TGCGCCAGCACGAGGAGCCAGACCCCCAATGAGCAGTACTTC.

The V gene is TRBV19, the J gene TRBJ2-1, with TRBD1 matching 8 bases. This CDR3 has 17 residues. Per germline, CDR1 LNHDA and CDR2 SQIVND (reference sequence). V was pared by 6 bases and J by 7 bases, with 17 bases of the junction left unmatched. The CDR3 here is CASSTAQGAVGKNEQFF. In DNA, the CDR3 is TGTGCCAGTAGCACCGCGCAGGGGGCGGTCGGGAAAAATGAGCAGTTCTTC.

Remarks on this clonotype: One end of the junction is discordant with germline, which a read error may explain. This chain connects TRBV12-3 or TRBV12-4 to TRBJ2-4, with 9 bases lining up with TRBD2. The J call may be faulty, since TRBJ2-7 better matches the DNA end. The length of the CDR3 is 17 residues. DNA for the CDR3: TGTGCCGGCAGCCACGGATTGGGACTAGCAGTTTCCATCGAGCAGTACTTC. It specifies CAGSHGLGLAVSIEQYF.

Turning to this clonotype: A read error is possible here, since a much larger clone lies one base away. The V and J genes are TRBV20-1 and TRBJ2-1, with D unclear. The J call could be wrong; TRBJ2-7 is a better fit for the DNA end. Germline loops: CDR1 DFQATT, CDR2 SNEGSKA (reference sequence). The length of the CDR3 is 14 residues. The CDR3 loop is CSPRQGPYGNEQYF. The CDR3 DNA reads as TGCAGCCCTCGACAAGGACCCTATGGCAATGAGCAGTACTTC.

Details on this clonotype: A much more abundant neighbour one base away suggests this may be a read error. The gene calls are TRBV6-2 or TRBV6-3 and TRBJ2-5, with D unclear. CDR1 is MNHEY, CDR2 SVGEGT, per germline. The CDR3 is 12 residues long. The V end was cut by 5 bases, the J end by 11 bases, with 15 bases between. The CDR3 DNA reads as TGTGCCAGCAGTATTCTGTCCGGCAAGCAGTACTTC. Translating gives CASSILSGKQYF.

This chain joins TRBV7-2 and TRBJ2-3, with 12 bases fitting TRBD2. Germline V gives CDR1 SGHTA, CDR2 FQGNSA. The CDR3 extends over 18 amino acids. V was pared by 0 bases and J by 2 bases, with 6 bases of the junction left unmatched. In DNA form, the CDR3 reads TGTGCCAGCAGCTTAGCCCGGACTAGCGGGGAACTCACAGATACGCAGTATTTT. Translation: CASSLARTSGELTDTQYF.

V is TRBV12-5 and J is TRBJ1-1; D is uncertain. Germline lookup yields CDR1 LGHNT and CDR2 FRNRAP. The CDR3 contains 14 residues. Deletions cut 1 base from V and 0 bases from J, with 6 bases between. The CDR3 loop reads CASGLGIMNTEAFF. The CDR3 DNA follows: TGTGCTAGTGGTTTGGGTATCATGAACACTGAAGCTTTCTTT. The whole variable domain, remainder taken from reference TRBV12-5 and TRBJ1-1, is DARVTQTPRHKVTEMGQEVTMRCQPILGHNTVFWYRQTMMQGLELLAYFRNRAPLDDSGMPKDRFSAEMPDATLATLKIQPSEPRDSAVYFCASGLGIMNTEAFFGQGTRLTVV.

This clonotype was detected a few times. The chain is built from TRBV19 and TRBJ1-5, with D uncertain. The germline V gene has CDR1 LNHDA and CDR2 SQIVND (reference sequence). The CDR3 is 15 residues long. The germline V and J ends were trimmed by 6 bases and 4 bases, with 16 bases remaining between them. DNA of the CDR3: TGTGCCAGTAGACCCCAGGCGCTGGGAAATCAGCCCCAGCATTTT. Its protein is CASRPQALGNQPQHF.

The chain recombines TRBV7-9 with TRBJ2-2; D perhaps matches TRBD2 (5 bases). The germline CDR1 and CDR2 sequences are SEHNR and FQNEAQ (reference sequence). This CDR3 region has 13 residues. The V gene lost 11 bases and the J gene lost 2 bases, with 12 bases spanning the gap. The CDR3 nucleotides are TGTGCCGGCAAAGGAGGAAACACCGGGGAGCTGTTTTTT. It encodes CAGKGGNTGELFF.

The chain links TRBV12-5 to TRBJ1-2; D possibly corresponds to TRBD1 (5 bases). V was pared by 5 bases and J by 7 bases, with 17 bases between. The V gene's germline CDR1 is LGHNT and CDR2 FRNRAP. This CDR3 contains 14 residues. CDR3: CASGPARGLFGYTF. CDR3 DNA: TGTGCTAGTGGTCCGGCTAGGGGATTGTTTGGCTACACCTTC.

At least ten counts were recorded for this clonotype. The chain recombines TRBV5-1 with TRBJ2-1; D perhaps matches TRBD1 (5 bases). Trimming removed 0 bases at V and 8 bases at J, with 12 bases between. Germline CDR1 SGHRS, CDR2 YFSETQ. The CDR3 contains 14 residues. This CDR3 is CASSLEGQGDEQFF. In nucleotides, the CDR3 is TGCGCCAGCAGCTTGGAAGGGCAGGGCGATGAGCAGTTCTTC. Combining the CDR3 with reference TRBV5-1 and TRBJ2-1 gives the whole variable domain KAGVTQTPRYLIKTRGQQVTLSCSPISGHRSVSWYQQTPGQGLQFLFEYFSETQRNKGNFPGRFSGRQFSNSRSEMNVSTLELGDSALYLCASSLEGQGDEQFFGPGTRLTVL.

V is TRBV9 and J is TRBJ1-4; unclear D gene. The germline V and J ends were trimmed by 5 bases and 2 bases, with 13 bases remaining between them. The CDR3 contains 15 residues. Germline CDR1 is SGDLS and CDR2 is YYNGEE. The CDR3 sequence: CASSSGGSTNEKLFF. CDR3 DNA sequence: TGTGCCAGCAGTTCAGGCGGTAGTACTAATGAAAAACTGTTTTTT. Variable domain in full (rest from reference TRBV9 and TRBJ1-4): DSGVTQTPKHLITATGQRVTLRCSPRSGDLSVYWYQQSLDQGLQFLIQYYNGEERAKGNILERFSAQQFPDLHSELNLSSLELGDSALYFCASSSGGSTNEKLFFGSGTQLSVL.

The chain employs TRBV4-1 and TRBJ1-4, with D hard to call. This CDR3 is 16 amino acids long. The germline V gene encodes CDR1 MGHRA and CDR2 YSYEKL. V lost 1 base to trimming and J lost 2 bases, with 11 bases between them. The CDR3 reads CASSQGSGGTNEKLFF. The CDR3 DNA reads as TGCGCCAGCAGCCAAGGAAGCGGTGGGACTAATGAAAAACTGTTTTTT.

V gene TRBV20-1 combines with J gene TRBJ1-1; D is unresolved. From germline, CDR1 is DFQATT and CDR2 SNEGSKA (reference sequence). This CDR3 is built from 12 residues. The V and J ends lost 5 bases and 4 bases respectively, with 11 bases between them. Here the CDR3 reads CSAPHGVTEAFF. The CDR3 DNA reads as TGCAGTGCTCCTCACGGTGTCACTGAAGCTTTCTTT.

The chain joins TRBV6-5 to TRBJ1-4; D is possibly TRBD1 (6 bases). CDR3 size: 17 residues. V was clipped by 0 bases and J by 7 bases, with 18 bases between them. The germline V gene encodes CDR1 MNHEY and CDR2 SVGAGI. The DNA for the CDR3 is TGTGCCAGCAGTTACTCGATGTCACAGGGAGAACGTGAAAAACTGTTTTTT. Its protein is CASSYSMSQGEREKLFF.

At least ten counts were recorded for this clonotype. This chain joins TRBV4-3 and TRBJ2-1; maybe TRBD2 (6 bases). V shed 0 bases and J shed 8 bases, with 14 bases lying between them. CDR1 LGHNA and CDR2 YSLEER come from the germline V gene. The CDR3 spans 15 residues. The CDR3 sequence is CASSQDPGGGDEQFF. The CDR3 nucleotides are TGCGCCAGCAGCCAAGACCCCGGTGGCGGGGATGAGCAGTTCTTC.

The CDR3 bases are TGTGCCAGCAGTGAAGCTGCGGGATTTCGCGGCGCGTACTTC. Its translation: CASSEAAGFRGAYF. The chain carries TRBV6-1 and TRBJ2-7; a possible D gene is TRBD2 (6 bases). Trimming cost V 0 bases and J 12 bases, with 18 bases left between them. CDR3 length equals 14 residues. CDR1 and CDR2 (germline): MNHNS, SASEGT.

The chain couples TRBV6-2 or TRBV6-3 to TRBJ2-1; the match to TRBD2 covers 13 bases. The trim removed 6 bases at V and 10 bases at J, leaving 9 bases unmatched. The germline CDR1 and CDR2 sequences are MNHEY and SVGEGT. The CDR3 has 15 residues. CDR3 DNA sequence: TGTGCCAGCAGGGTAGGACTAGCGGGAGTTCGGGAGCAGTTCTTC. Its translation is CASRVGLAGVREQFF.

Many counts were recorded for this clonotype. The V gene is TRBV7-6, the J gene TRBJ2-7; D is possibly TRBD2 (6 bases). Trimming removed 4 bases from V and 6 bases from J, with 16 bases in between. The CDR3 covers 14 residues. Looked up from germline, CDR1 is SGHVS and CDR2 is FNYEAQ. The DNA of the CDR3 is TGTGCCAGCAGCTCCCATCCCACCGGGGGCGAGCAGTACTTC. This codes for CASSSHPTGGEQYF.

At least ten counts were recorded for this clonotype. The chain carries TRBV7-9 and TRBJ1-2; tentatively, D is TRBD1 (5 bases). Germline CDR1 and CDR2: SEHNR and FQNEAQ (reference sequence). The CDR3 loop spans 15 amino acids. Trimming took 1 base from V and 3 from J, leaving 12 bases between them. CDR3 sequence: CASSLGPAGHYGYTF. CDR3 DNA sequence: TGTGCCAGCAGCTTAGGTCCTGCAGGGCACTATGGCTACACCTTC.

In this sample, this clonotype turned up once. In DNA, the CDR3 is TGTGCCAGCAGCCCCGGCGGCACTGCCCTCGAGCCCCAGCATTTT. It yields the protein CASSPGGTALEPQHF. The chain links TRBV7-9 to TRBJ1-5; D not resolved. V was cut by 5 bases and J by 8 bases, with 19 bases left in between. Germline CDR1 is SEHNR and CDR2 is FQNEAQ (reference sequence). The CDR3 spans 15 residues.

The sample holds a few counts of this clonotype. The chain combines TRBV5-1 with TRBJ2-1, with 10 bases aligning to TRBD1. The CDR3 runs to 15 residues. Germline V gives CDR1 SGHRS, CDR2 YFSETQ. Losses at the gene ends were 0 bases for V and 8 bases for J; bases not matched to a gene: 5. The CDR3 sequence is CASSLGGQGRYEQFF. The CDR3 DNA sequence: TGCGCCAGCAGCTTGGGGGGACAGGGGAGGTATGAGCAGTTCTTC.

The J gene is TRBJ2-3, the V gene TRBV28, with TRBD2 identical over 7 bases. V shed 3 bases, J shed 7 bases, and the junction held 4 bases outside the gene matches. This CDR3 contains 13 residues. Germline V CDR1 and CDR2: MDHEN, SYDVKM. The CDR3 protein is CASSLAAGNTQYF. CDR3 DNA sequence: TGTGCCAGCAGTTTGGCAGCGGGAAATACGCAGTATTTT.

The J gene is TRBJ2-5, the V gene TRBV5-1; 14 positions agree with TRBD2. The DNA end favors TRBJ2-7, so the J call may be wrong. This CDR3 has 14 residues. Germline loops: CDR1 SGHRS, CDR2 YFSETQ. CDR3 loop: CASSPGTSGSEQYF. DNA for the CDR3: TGCGCCAGCAGCCCGGGGACTAGCGGGAGCGAGCAGTACTTC.

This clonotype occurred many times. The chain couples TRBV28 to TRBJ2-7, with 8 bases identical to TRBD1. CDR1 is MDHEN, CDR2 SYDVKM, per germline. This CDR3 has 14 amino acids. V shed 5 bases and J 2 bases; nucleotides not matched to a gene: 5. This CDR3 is CASSATGGTYEQYF. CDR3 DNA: TGTGCCAGCAGTGCAACAGGGGGGACCTACGAGCAGTACTTC.